This record looks at one TCR beta chain sequence and its context. These data originate in a study of blood T cell repertoires in COVID-19. The protocol was immunoSEQ multiplex PCR, while the TCRdb copy is restricted to in-frame clones and leaves out a portion. The table has 95,000 to 100,000 clones, almost 95% seen once; the top ten hold roughly 5.6%. The CDR3 contains 12 residues. The germline V gene has CDR1 SQVTM and CDR2 ANQGSEA. The V and J ends lost 7 bases and 2 bases respectively, with 12 bases between them. This receptor was identified in a man aged 45-65 years with active COVID-19. The chain uses TRBV29-1 and TRBJ2-7; TRBD1 or TRBD2 may be the D gene (5 bases each). Sequenced input: peripheral blood. The CDR3 bases are TGCAGCGCGGGACCTAACCCCTACGAGCAGTACTTC. Amino acid sequence: CSAGPNPYEQYF.